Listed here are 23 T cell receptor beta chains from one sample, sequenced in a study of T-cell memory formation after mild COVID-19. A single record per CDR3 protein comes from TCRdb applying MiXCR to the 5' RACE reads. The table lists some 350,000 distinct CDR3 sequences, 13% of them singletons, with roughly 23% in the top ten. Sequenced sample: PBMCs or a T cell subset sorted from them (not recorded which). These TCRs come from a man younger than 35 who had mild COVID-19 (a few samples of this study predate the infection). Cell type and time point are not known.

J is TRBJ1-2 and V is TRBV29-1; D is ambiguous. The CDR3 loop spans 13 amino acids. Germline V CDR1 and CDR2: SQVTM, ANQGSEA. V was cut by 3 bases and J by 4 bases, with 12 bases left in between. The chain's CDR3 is CSVEVDSGYGYTF. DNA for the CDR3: TGCAGCGTTGAGGTCGATTCAGGCTATGGCTACACCTTC.

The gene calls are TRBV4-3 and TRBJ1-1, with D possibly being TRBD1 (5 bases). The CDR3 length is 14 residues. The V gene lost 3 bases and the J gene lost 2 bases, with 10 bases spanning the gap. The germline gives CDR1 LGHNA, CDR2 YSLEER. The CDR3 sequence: CASSQGVGNTEAFF. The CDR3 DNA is TGCGCCAGCAGCCAGGGGGTTGGAAACACTGAAGCTTTCTTT.

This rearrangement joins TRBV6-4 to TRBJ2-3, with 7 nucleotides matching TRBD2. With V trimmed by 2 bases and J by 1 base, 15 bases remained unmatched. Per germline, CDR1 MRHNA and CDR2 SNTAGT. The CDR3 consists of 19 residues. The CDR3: CASSDPTSRGRGGTDTQYF. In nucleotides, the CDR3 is TGTGCCAGCAGTGACCCTACCTCACGGGGGAGGGGTGGCACAGATACGCAGTATTTT.

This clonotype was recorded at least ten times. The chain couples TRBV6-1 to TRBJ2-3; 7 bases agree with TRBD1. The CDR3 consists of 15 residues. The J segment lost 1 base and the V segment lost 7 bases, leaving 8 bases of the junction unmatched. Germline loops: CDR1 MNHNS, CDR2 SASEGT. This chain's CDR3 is CASTPGGQGTDTQYF. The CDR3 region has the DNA TGTGCCAGCACCCCAGGTGGACAGGGCACAGATACGCAGTATTTT.

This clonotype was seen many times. This CDR3 is CASRGQGSDTQYF. The DNA for the CDR3 is TGTGCCAGCAGGGGACAGGGGTCAGATACGCAGTATTTT. This rearrangement joins TRBV27 to TRBJ2-3; 10 nucleotides match TRBD1. Trimming took 6 bases from V and 4 from J; bases not matched to a gene: 1. Germline lookup yields CDR1 MNHEY and CDR2 SMNVEV (reference sequence). The CDR3 length is 13 residues.

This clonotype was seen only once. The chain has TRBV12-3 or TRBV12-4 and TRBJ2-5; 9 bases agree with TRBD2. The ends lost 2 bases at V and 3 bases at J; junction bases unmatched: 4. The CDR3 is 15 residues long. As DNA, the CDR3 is TGTGCCAGCAGTTTATTGGGCGGGAGGGAAGAGACCCAGTACTTC. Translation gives CASSLLGGREETQYF.

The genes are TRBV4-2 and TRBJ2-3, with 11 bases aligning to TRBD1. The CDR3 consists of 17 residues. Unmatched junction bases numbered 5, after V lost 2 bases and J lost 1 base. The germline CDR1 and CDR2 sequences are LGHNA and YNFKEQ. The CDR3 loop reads CASSQSADRGRTDTQYF. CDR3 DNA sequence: TGTGCCAGCAGCCAAAGTGCGGACAGGGGGCGCACAGATACGCAGTATTTT.

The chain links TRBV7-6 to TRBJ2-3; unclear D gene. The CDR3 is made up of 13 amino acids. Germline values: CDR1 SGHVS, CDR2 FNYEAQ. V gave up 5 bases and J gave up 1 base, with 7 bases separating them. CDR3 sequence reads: CASSEIGTDTQYF. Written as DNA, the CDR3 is TGTGCCAGCAGCGAGATAGGCACAGATACGCAGTATTTT.

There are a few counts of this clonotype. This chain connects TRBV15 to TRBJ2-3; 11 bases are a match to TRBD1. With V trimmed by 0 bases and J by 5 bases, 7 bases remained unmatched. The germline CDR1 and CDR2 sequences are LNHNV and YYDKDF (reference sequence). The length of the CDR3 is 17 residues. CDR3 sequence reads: CATSRDLPGQGEDTQYF. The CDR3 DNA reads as TGTGCCACCAGCAGAGATCTTCCGGGACAGGGGGAAGATACGCAGTATTTT.

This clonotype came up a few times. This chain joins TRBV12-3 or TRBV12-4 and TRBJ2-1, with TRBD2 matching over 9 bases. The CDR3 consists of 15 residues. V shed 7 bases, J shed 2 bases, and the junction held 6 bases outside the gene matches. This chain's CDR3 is CASTQTSGPYNEQFF. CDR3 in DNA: TGTGCCAGCACCCAGACTAGCGGACCCTACAATGAGCAGTTCTTC.

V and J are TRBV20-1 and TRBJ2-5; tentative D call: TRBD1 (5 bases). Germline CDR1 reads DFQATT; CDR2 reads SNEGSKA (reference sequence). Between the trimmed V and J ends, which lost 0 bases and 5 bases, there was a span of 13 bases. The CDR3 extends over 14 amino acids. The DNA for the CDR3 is TGCAGTGCTAGAGATCCCCGCAGGGATGAGACCCAGTACTTC. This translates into CSARDPRRDETQYF.

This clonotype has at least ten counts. The CDR3 bases are TGTGCCACCAGTACTCCTAGCGGGGGGGCCAATGAGCAGTTCTTC. This codes for CATSTPSGGANEQFF. The chain recombines TRBV24-1 with TRBJ2-1, with 12 bases fitting TRBD2. CDR1 and CDR2 from the germline V gene are KGHDR and SFDVKD. The CDR3 extends over 15 amino acids. Trimming cost V 6 bases and J 6 bases; bases outside gene matches: 5.

In DNA form, the CDR3 reads TGCAGTGCTATCTCGGGGCAGGGCGGAGGCTATGGCTACACCTTC. This codes for CSAISGQGGGYGYTF. This rearrangement joins TRBV20-1 to TRBJ1-2; tentative D call: TRBD1 (5 bases). This CDR3 contains 15 residues. Trimming cost V 4 bases and J 4 bases, with 19 bases left between them. Germline loops: CDR1 DFQATT, CDR2 SNEGSKA (reference sequence).

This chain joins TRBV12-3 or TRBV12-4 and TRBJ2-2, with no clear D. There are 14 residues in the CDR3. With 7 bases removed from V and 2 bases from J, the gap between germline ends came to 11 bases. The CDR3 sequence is CASTLTVNTGELFF. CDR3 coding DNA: TGTGCCAGCACCTTGACTGTTAACACCGGGGAGCTGTTTTTT.

The CDR3 loop reads CASSLVVGRGDSEAFF. CDR3 DNA: TGTGCCAGCAGCTTAGTAGTCGGCAGGGGGGACTCTGAAGCTTTCTTT. The genes are TRBV7-9 and TRBJ1-1, with 7 bases lining up with TRBD1. This CDR3 region has 16 residues. Germline CDR1 reads SEHNR; CDR2 reads FQNEAQ (reference sequence). Unmatched junction bases numbered 11, after V lost 1 base and J lost 6 bases. Variable domain in full (rest from reference TRBV7-9 and TRBJ1-1): DTGVSQNPRHKITKRGQNVTFRCDPISEHNRLYWYRQTLGQGPEFLTYFQNEAQLEKSRLLSDRFSAERPKGSFSTLEIQRTEQGDSAMYLCASSLVVGRGDSEAFFGQGTRLTVV.

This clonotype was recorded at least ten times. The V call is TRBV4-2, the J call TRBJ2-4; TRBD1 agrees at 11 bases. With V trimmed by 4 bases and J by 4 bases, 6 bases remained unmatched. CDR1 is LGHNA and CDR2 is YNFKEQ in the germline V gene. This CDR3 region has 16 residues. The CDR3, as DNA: TGTGCCAGCAGCCCGGGGACAGGGGGGGTGAAAAACATTCAGTACTTC. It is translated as CASSPGTGGVKNIQYF.

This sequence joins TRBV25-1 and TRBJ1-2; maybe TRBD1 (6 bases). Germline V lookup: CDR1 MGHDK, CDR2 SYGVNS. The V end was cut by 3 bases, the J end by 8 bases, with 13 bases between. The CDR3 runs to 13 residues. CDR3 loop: CASSDPNRAGYTF. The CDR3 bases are TGTGCCAGCAGTGACCCGAACAGGGCCGGCTACACCTTC.

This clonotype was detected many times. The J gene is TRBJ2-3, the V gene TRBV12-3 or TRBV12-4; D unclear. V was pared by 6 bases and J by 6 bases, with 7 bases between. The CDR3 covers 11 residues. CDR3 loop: CASSPGDTQYF. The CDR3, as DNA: TGTGCCAGCAGCCCTGGGGATACGCAGTATTTT.

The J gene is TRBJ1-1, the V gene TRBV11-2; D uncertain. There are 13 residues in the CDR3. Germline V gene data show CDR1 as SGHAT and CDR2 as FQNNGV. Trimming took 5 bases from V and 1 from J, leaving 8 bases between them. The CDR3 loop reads CASSNGPNTEAFF. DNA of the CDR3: TGTGCCAGCAGCAATGGGCCGAACACTGAAGCTTTCTTT.

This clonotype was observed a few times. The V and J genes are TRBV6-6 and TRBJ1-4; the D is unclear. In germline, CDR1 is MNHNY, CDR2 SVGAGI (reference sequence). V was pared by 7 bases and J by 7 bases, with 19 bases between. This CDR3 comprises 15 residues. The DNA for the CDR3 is TGTGCCAGCAATCAGAAAGCAGAAACGGGTGAAAAACTGTTTTTT. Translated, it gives CASNQKAETGEKLFF.

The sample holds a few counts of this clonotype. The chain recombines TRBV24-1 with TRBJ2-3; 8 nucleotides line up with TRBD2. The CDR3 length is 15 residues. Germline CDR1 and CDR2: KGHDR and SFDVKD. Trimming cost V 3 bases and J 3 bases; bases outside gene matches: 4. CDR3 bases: TGTGCCACCAGTGATCCGGGACTAGGAACAGATACGCAGTATTTT. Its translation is CATSDPGLGTDTQYF.

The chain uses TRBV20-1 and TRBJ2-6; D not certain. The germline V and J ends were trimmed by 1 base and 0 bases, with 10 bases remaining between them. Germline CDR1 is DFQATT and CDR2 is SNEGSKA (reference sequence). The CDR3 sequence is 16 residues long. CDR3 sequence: CSARAELSSGANVLTF. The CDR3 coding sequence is TGCAGTGCTAGAGCGGAGCTGTCCTCTGGGGCCAACGTCCTGACTTTC.

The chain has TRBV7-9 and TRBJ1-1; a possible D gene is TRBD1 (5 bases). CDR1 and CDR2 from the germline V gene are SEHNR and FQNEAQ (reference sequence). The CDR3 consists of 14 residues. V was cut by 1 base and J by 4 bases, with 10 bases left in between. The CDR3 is CASSLEFRVTEAFF. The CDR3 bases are TGTGCCAGCAGCTTAGAGTTCAGGGTCACTGAAGCTTTCTTT.